Shown below are 5 T cell receptor beta chains from a single sample sequenced in a study of CD8 T cells in Susac syndrome. An amount of RNA that ranged from roughly 0.5 to 1 ug was reverse transcribed with random hexamers. TCRdb re-called the immunoSEQ multiplex PCR reads with MiXCR, one entry per CDR3 protein. The sample lists some 300,000 distinct CDR3 sequences; roughly 85% were seen once. The sequencing input was CD8+ T cells from PBMCs. The receptor set was obtained from a human donor with multiple sclerosis.

As concerns this clonotype: One end of the junction fails to match germline, which may point to a read error. This sequence joins TRBV19 and TRBJ2-6, with D perhaps given as TRBD1 or TRBD2 (7 bases each). The CDR3 sequence is 16 residues long. Germline CDR1 and CDR2: LNHDA and SQIVND (reference sequence). CDR3 coding DNA: TGTGCCAGTAGATGGGCAGGGGGGGCTGGGGACAACGTCCTGACTTTC. The encoded protein is CASRWAGGAGDNVLTF.

The V gene is TRBV11-2, the J gene TRBJ1-1; perhaps TRBD1 as D (5 bases). This CDR3 comprises 15 residues. Trimming cost V 1 base and J 1 base, with 10 bases left between them. CDR1 is SGHAT, CDR2 FQNNGV, per germline. The CDR3 spells CASSLGRTGNTEAFF. CDR3 in DNA: TGTGCCAGCAGCTTAGGACGTACAGGGAACACTGAAGCTTTCTTT.

This chain connects TRBV9 to TRBJ2-7, with TRBD2 identical over 10 bases. The V segment lost 3 bases and the J segment 3 bases; nucleotides outside the gene matches: 3. The CDR3 sequence is 14 residues long. Looked up from germline, CDR1 is SGDLS and CDR2 is YYNGEE. The CDR3 nucleotides are TGTGCCAGCAGCGCCGGGACTAGCGTCTACGAGCAGTACTTC. This encodes CASSAGTSVYEQYF. Looking up the rest from reference TRBV9 and TRBJ2-7 gives the full variable domain: DSGVTQTPKHLITATGQRVTLRCSPRSGDLSVYWYQQSLDQGLQFLIQYYNGEERAKGNILERFSAQQFPDLHSELNLSSLELGDSALYFCASSAGTSVYEQYFGPGTRLTVT.

CDR3: CASSPLGVGGYEQYF. The DNA of the CDR3 is TGTGCCAGCAGTCCCCTAGGGGTAGGGGGGTACGAGCAGTACTTC. The chain combines TRBV28 with TRBJ2-7, with D perhaps being TRBD1 or TRBD2 (6 bases each). Trimming left V 5 bases short and J 4 bases short, with 18 bases between. Germline values: CDR1 MDHEN, CDR2 SYDVKM. CDR3 length: 15 amino acids.

The chain has TRBV4-1 and TRBJ2-1; TRBD2 matches at 8 bases. The V and J ends lost 1 base and 7 bases, in that order; junction bases with no gene match: 6. The germline CDR1 and CDR2 sequences are MGHRA and YSYEKL. The CDR3 consists of 15 residues. In DNA form, the CDR3 reads TGCGCCAGCAGCCAAGTGAGCGGGAGAGGTAATGAGCAGTTCTTC. Encoded protein: CASSQVSGRGNEQFF.